The clone carrying this T cell receptor beta chain was picked up one time. Germline CDR1 and CDR2: LGHNA and YSLEER. The CDR3 runs 15 residues. J lost 4 bases, V lost 3 bases, and 7 bases had no gene match. This entry belongs to a study of blood T cell repertoires in COVID-19. The wider study: COVID-19 samples, acute and convalescent, were from the United States, Italy and Spain.

Per the original data handling: It was from reference gene primer amplification that nucleated cell counts were estimated. Libraries were prepared by immunoSEQ multiplex PCR; TCRdb keeps only in-frame clonotypes and omits some of them. V and J calls and clone size come straight from that table; D and trimming were deduced from the DNA. The repertoire includes roughly 300,000 clones, around 90% of them detected once, and 1% to 1.3% sits in the top ten. Researchers sorted participants into cohorts using their self-reported clinical history. Two negative PCRs, clearance, or symptom resolution characterized the recovered Cohort 3 donors.

The material sequenced was PBMCs or T cells enriched from blood (not recorded which). The chain combines TRBV4-3 with TRBJ2-7, with 9 bases that match TRBD1. This TCR came from a woman in her thirties who had recovered from COVID-19. DNA for the CDR3: TGCGCCAGCAGCCACGAACAGGGGGCGGAATACGAGCAGTACTTC. This encodes CASSHEQGAEYEQYF.